A selection of T cell receptor beta chains follows, all from one sample in a study of cytomegalovirus exposure and HLA in healthy donors. TCRdb's copy holds only in-frame clones and misses some; the assay was immunoSEQ multiplex PCR. The table has roughly 140,000 clones, about three quarters seen once. Specimen: PBMCs. The source of these receptors is a woman in her 30s in good health and CMV-seronegative. Both conserved end residues are part of each CDR3. Each record gives: clone size, CDR3 length, J gene, D gene, V gene, CDR3 protein, CDR3 DNA. The D gene is left open where the match is weak. Size is stated for part of the rows, as once, few or many counts, or as a class when the clone is expanded.

size: -
length: 13
J: TRBJ1-2
D: TRBD1
V: TRBV19
CDR3: CASSPTGEDGYTF
DNA: TGTGCCAGTAGCCCGACAGGGGAGGATGGCTACACCTTC

size: few
length: 14
J: TRBJ2-7
D: -
V: TRBV7-8
CDR3: CASSLVEQTYEQYF
DNA: TGTGCCAGCAGCTTAGTAGAACAGACCTACGAGCAGTACTTC

size: -
length: 15
J: TRBJ2-1
D: TRBD2
V: TRBV9
CDR3: CASSVGLASYNEQFF
DNA: TGTGCCAGCAGCGTGGGACTAGCGTCTTACAATGAGCAGTTCTTC

size: medium-sized
length: 14
J: TRBJ1-2
D: TRBD1
V: TRBV6-1
CDR3: CASSEGTGLYGYTF
DNA: TGTGCCAGCAGTGAAGGGACAGGTCTCTATGGCTACACCTTC

size: once
length: 14
J: TRBJ1-1
D: -
V: TRBV27
CDR3: CASSFGQTNTEAFF
DNA: TGTGCCAGCAGTTTCGGACAGACGAACACTGAAGCTTTCTTT

size: -
length: 15
J: TRBJ1-1
D: -
V: TRBV5-4
CDR3: CASSNGQLSRAEAFF
DNA: TGTGCCAGCAGCAACGGACAGTTGTCTCGCGCTGAAGCTTTCTTT

size: -
length: 14
J: TRBJ1-6
D: TRBD1
V: TRBV7-9
CDR3: CASSPQGRGSPLHF
DNA: TGTGCCAGCAGCCCACAGGGGAGAGGATCACCCCTCCACTTT

size: -
length: 15
J: TRBJ2-2
D: -
V: TRBV6-5
CDR3: CASRRTQTNTGELFF
DNA: TGTGCCAGCAGACGGACACAGACGAACACCGGGGAGCTGTTTTTT

size: -
length: 16
J: TRBJ1-2
D: -
V: TRBV5-1
CDR3: CASSPTTGSLPYGYTF
DNA: TGCGCCAGCAGTCCTACCACAGGTTCGCTACCCTATGGCTACACCTTC

size: -
length: 16
J: TRBJ2-7
D: TRBD2
V: TRBV9
CDR3: CASSADPGLAVYEQYF
DNA: TGTGCCAGCAGCGCCGATCCGGGACTAGCGGTCTACGAGCAGTACTTC

size: -
length: 16
J: TRBJ1-2
D: -
V: TRBV9
CDR3: CASSPRVGGGYYGYTF
DNA: TGTGCCAGCAGCCCCCGGGTGGGGGGGGGATACTATGGCTACACCTTC

size: -
length: 14
J: TRBJ1-1
D: TRBD1
V: TRBV9
CDR3: CASSARQGSSEAFF
DNA: TGTGCCAGCAGCGCCCGACAGGGTTCGTCTGAAGCTTTCTTT

size: once
length: 12
J: TRBJ2-1
D: -
V: TRBV29-1
CDR3: CSVDTTDNEQFF
DNA: TGCAGCGTTGATACCACTGACAATGAGCAGTTCTTC

size: -
length: 14
J: TRBJ1-1
D: TRBD1
V: TRBV4-3
CDR3: CASSPAQGAFEAFF
DNA: TGCGCCAGCAGCCCGGCACAGGGGGCCTTTGAAGCTTTCTTT

size: few
length: 13
J: TRBJ1-1
D: -
V: TRBV7-9
CDR3: CASSFDKNTEAFF
DNA: TGTGCCAGCAGCTTCGACAAGAACACTGAAGCTTTCTTT

size: -
length: 17
J: TRBJ2-3
D: TRBD1
V: TRBV7-9
CDR3: CASAWRGQGFGTDTQYF
DNA: TGTGCCAGCGCATGGAGGGGACAGGGGTTTGGCACAGATACGCAGTATTTT

size: -
length: 14
J: TRBJ1-3
D: -
V: TRBV4-3
CDR3: CASSQDGQGYTIYF
DNA: TGCGCCAGCAGCCAAGACGGGCAGGGATACACCATATATTTT

size: -
length: 14
J: TRBJ2-7
D: TRBD1
V: TRBV6-5
CDR3: CASRTTGEDYEQYF
DNA: TGTGCCAGCAGGACGACAGGGGAGGACTACGAGCAGTACTTC

size: -
length: 14
J: TRBJ1-1
D: TRBD1
V: TRBV6-5
CDR3: CASSLQGLGTEAFF
DNA: TGTGCCAGCAGCTTACAGGGGTTGGGCACTGAAGCTTTCTTT

size: -
length: 12
J: TRBJ1-3
D: -
V: TRBV6-6
CDR3: CASSRTGNTIYF
DNA: TGTGCCAGCAGTCGTACTGGAAACACCATATATTTT

size: -
length: 15
J: TRBJ1-4
D: TRBD1
V: TRBV4-1
CDR3: CASSQLGGGNEKLFF
DNA: TGCGCCAGCAGCCAACTCGGAGGGGGCAATGAAAAACTGTTTTTT

size: -
length: 15
J: TRBJ1-1
D: TRBD1
V: TRBV19
CDR3: CASSIVGTANTEAFF
DNA: TGTGCCAGTAGTATTGTGGGGACAGCGAACACTGAAGCTTTCTTT

size: -
length: 13
J: TRBJ2-3
D: -
V: TRBV11-1
CDR3: CASSLVPRDTQYF
DNA: TGTGCCAGCAGCTTAGTCCCCAGGGATACGCAGTATTTT

size: -
length: 16
J: TRBJ2-6
D: -
V: TRBV7-6
CDR3: CASSPVAFAGANVLTF
DNA: TGTGCCAGCAGCCCTGTAGCCTTCGCTGGGGCCAACGTCCTGACTTTC

size: -
length: 14
J: TRBJ1-2
D: -
V: TRBV2
CDR3: CASSETGQSYGYTF
DNA: TGTGCCAGCAGTGAAACAGGCCAGTCCTATGGCTACACCTTC

size: -
length: 15
J: TRBJ2-7
D: TRBD1
V: TRBV2
CDR3: CASSSTGGELDEQYF
DNA: TGTGCCAGCAGTTCCACAGGGGGCGAGTTGGACGAGCAGTACTTC

size: -
length: 16
J: TRBJ1-1
D: -
V: TRBV18
CDR3: CASSPILQTGNTEAFF
DNA: TGTGCCAGCTCACCCATATTACAGACAGGGAACACTGAAGCTTTCTTT

size: -
length: 14
J: TRBJ1-2
D: -
V: TRBV5-1
CDR3: CASSPGGGNYGYTF
DNA: TGCGCCAGCAGCCCTGGGGGGGGGAACTATGGCTACACCTTC

size: -
length: 15
J: TRBJ2-7
D: TRBD2
V: TRBV11-2
CDR3: CASSLVGGGANEQYF
DNA: TGTGCCAGCAGCTTAGTCGGCGGGGGAGCCAACGAGCAGTACTTC

size: -
length: 15
J: TRBJ2-7
D: -
V: TRBV7-9
CDR3: CASSLEAGNSYEQYF
DNA: TGTGCCAGCAGCTTAGAGGCAGGTAATTCCTACGAGCAGTACTTC

size: -
length: 16
J: TRBJ2-5
D: TRBD2
V: TRBV12-5
CDR3: CASGLSLAGGGETQYF
DNA: TGTGCTAGTGGTTTGAGTCTAGCGGGGGGAGGGGAGACCCAGTACTTC

size: -
length: 15
J: TRBJ2-6
D: -
V: TRBV27
CDR3: CASSLEPSGANVLTF
DNA: TGTGCCAGCAGTTTAGAGCCCTCTGGGGCCAACGTCCTGACTTTC

size: -
length: 15
J: TRBJ2-3
D: TRBD2
V: TRBV7-8
CDR3: CASSTSSGGTDTQYF
DNA: TGTGCCAGCAGCACCTCTAGCGGGGGAACAGATACGCAGTATTTT

size: -
length: 15
J: TRBJ2-2
D: -
V: TRBV7-7
CDR3: CASSLRATSTGELFF
DNA: TGTGCCAGCAGCTTGAGGGCTACAAGCACCGGGGAGCTGTTTTTT

size: -
length: 14
J: TRBJ1-1
D: TRBD1
V: TRBV7-2
CDR3: CASSSQGGNTEAFF
DNA: TGTGCCAGCAGCTCCCAGGGGGGGAACACTGAAGCTTTCTTT

size: -
length: 15
J: TRBJ1-3
D: -
V: TRBV10-2
CDR3: CASRPDSYSGNTIYF
DNA: TGCGCCAGCAGGCCTGACAGTTACTCTGGAAACACCATATATTTT

size: -
length: 15
J: TRBJ1-1
D: -
V: TRBV4-3
CDR3: CASSQLTGGNTEAFF
DNA: TGCGCCAGCAGTCAACTGACTGGTGGGAACACTGAAGCTTTCTTT

size: -
length: 15
J: TRBJ1-6
D: TRBD1
V: TRBV18
CDR3: CASSPRGLDGSPLHF
DNA: TGTGCCAGCTCACCAAGGGGGCTGGACGGTTCACCCCTCCACTTT

size: -
length: 15
J: TRBJ2-1
D: TRBD2
V: TRBV2
CDR3: CASSDREGGRVVQFF
DNA: TGTGCCAGCAGTGACCGGGAGGGGGGCCGAGTGGTGCAGTTCTTC

size: -
length: 11
J: TRBJ1-1
D: TRBD1
V: TRBV20-1
CDR3: CSAPDRGEAFF
DNA: TGCAGTGCACCGGACAGGGGTGAAGCTTTCTTT

size: -
length: 15
J: TRBJ2-7
D: -
V: TRBV27
CDR3: CASSLSGEGPYEQYF
DNA: TGTGCCAGCAGTTTATCAGGGGAAGGCCCCTACGAGCAGTACTTC

size: few
length: 15
J: TRBJ2-3
D: -
V: TRBV7-9
CDR3: CASSSGTTSTDTQYF
DNA: TGTGCCAGCAGCTCTGGGACAACTAGCACAGATACGCAGTATTTT

size: few
length: 18
J: TRBJ1-5
D: -
V: TRBV5-5
CDR3: CASSLEQGGSGNNQPQHF
DNA: TGTGCCAGCAGCTTGGAACAGGGTGGCAGTGGAAACAATCAGCCCCAGCATTTT

size: -
length: 13
J: TRBJ1-2
D: -
V: TRBV18
CDR3: CASSPLRGGGYTF
DNA: TGTGCCAGCTCACCGCTTAGGGGAGGCGGGTACACCTTC

size: -
length: 12
J: TRBJ2-1
D: TRBD2
V: TRBV19
CDR3: CASSTGTSPLIF
DNA: TGTGCCAGTAGTACCGGGACTAGCCCGTTGATCTTC

size: -
length: 14
J: TRBJ2-3
D: -
V: TRBV2
CDR3: CASSVTTPTDTQYF
DNA: TGTGCCAGCAGTGTAACTACACCCACAGATACGCAGTATTTT

size: -
length: 17
J: TRBJ1-2
D: -
V: TRBV7-2
CDR3: CASSLGARGYSNYGYTF
DNA: TGTGCCAGCAGCTTAGGGGCCAGGGGATACTCTAACTATGGCTACACCTTC

size: once
length: 14
J: TRBJ1-2
D: TRBD1
V: TRBV6-5
CDR3: CASRDSGQAYGYTF
DNA: TGTGCCAGCAGGGACTCGGGACAGGCCTATGGCTACACCTTC

size: -
length: 16
J: TRBJ1-1
D: -
V: TRBV11-2
CDR3: CASSLVSGAVNTEAFF
DNA: TGTGCCAGCAGCTTAGTCTCAGGCGCCGTAAACACTGAAGCTTTCTTT

size: -
length: 13
J: TRBJ1-1
D: -
V: TRBV21-1
CDR3: CASRDSKRPQAFF
DNA: TGTGCCAGCAGAGACAGCAAGCGCCCTCAAGCTTTCTTT

size: -
length: 14
J: TRBJ1-2
D: -
V: TRBV21-1
CDR3: CASSKIRTDNGYTF
DNA: TGTGCCAGCAGCAAAATAAGGACAGATAATGGCTACACCTTC

size: -
length: 13
J: TRBJ1-4
D: -
V: TRBV9
CDR3: CASSPSREPRLFF
DNA: TGTGCCAGCAGCCCAAGCCGGGAACCTAGACTGTTTTTT